These T cell receptor beta chains were read from a single sample in a study of blood T cell repertoires in COVID-19. Sequencing used immunoSEQ multiplex PCR; TCRdb keeps in-frame clones, though not all of them. This sample has about 250,000 clones, with roughly 87% found just once. The sample taken for sequencing was peripheral blood. The source is a woman in her 40s who had recovered from COVID-19. CDR3s include the opening cysteine and the closing phenylalanine or tryptophan. A D gene is named only where the DNA matches it firmly. The size field is filled for only some rows; it gives once, few, many or a size class.

V gene	J gene	D gene	clone size	CDR3 DNA	CDR3 protein
TRBV7-2	TRBJ2-1	.	.	TGTGCCAGCAGCGTCCTGGGGGACTCTTACAATGAGCAGTTCTTC	CASSVLGDSYNEQFF
TRBV6-5	TRBJ1-2	TRBD1	.	TGTGCCAGCAGGGCCGGGACAGGGGATCGGAATGGCTACACCTTC	CASRAGTGDRNGYTF
TRBV6-6	TRBJ2-3	TRBD2	.	TGTGCCAGCAGCCGACTAGCGGGGGGAGATACGCAGTATTTT	CASSRLAGGDTQYF
TRBV7-9	TRBJ1-2	.	.	TGTGCCAGCAGCTTAGGGCAGGTACACTATGGCTACACCTTC	CASSLGQVHYGYTF
TRBV27	TRBJ2-3	.	.	TGTGCCAGCAGTTTTCGGCAGCGGGGCACAGATACGCAGTATTTT	CASSFRQRGTDTQYF
TRBV7-2	TRBJ2-3	.	.	TGTGCCAGCAGCACCCGGGGAATCACAGATACGCAGTATTTT	CASSTRGITDTQYF
TRBV18	TRBJ1-1	TRBD1	.	TGTGCCAGCTCCCCCGGCGACAGGGAGCCTGAAGCTTTCTTT	CASSPGDREPEAFF
TRBV19	TRBJ2-1	TRBD2	.	TGTGCCAGTAGTACCCCCGCTAGCGGATACAATGAGCAGTTCTTC	CASSTPASGYNEQFF
TRBV6-1	TRBJ2-5	.	.	TGTGCCAGCAGTGAAGGTGCCCTTTCGGGGGAGACCCAGTACTTC	CASSEGALSGETQYF
TRBV6-2/TRBV6-3	TRBJ2-7	.	.	TGTGCCAGCAGTTACCCGAGAGGCGAGCAGTACTTC	CASSYPRGEQYF
TRBV7-9	TRBJ2-2	TRBD2	.	TGTGCCAGCAGCTCTCGGCGGGGGACGAACACCGGGGAGCTGTTTTTT	CASSSRRGTNTGELFF
TRBV30	TRBJ1-4	.	once	TGTGCCTGGAGTGTAACCGCAGGTACTAATGAAAAACTGTTTTTT	CAWSVTAGTNEKLFF
TRBV11-2	TRBJ2-2	.	.	TGTGCCAGCAGCCCCAACAGGGCGGTTAACGGGGAGCTGTTTTTT	CASSPNRAVNGELFF
TRBV5-1	TRBJ2-1	TRBD2	.	TGCGCCAGCAGCTTGGGGACTAGGCGGGAGGGTGAGCAGTTCTTC	CASSLGTRREGEQFF
TRBV2	TRBJ2-3	TRBD2	.	TGTGCCAGCAGTACCCGGGGGGAAGGAACAGATACGCAGTATTTT	CASSTRGEGTDTQYF
TRBV10-3	TRBJ1-6	.	once	TGTGCCATCAGTGAGTCGAGACAGAATAATTCACCCCTCCACTTT	CAISESRQNNSPLHF
TRBV29-1	TRBJ2-2	TRBD2	.	TGCAGCGTTGATTTTGGCGGGAGTTCCACCGGGGAGCTGTTTTTT	CSVDFGGSSTGELFF
TRBV29-1	TRBJ2-3	TRBD2	once	TGCAGCGTTGCGGTAGCGGGGGGGCCGGGGGATACGCAGTATTTT	CSVAVAGGPGDTQYF
TRBV18	TRBJ1-2	.	.	TGTGCCAGCTCACCGGCTTGGGGGGATAACTATGGCTACACCTTC	CASSPAWGDNYGYTF
TRBV7-8	TRBJ1-2	TRBD1	.	TGTGCCAGCAGCTTATCCTCGACAGGGATCTATGGCTACACCTTC	CASSLSSTGIYGYTF
TRBV19	TRBJ2-3	TRBD1	.	TGTGCCAGTAGTACAAGCGACAGGGACACAGATACGCAGTATTTT	CASSTSDRDTDTQYF
TRBV5-4	TRBJ2-1	.	.	TGTGCCAGCAGCTTAACTTTGAAGCAGTTCTTC	CASSLTLKQFF
TRBV5-1	TRBJ2-5	TRBD2	.	TGCGCCAGCAGCTTGGTTGCGGGGGGCGGGGAGACCCAGTACTTC	CASSLVAGGGETQYF
TRBV2	TRBJ2-3	.	.	TGTGCCACCCCGGGAGCCACAGATACGCAGTATTTT	CATPGATDTQYF
TRBV7-9	TRBJ1-2	TRBD1	.	TGTGCCAGCAGCCACCTAGGACAGGGACCCTATGGCTACACCTTC	CASSHLGQGPYGYTF
TRBV7-9	TRBJ2-7	.	.	TGTGCCAGCAGCTCCAGACATGAGCAGTACTTC	CASSSRHEQYF
TRBV6-5	TRBJ2-3	.	.	TGTGCCAGCAGTTCCGGGGATACGCAGTATTTT	CASSSGDTQYF
TRBV7-8	TRBJ1-1	.	.	TGTGCCAGCAGCTTAGGGAGGACTGAAGCTTTCTTT	CASSLGRTEAFF
TRBV5-1	TRBJ2-3	.	.	TGCGCCAGCAGCGTACACACAGATACGCAGTATTTT	CASSVHTDTQYF
TRBV7-3	TRBJ1-2	TRBD1	.	TGTGCCAGCAGCGCCGACGGGACAGGGGGAGGCTACACCTTC	CASSADGTGGGYTF